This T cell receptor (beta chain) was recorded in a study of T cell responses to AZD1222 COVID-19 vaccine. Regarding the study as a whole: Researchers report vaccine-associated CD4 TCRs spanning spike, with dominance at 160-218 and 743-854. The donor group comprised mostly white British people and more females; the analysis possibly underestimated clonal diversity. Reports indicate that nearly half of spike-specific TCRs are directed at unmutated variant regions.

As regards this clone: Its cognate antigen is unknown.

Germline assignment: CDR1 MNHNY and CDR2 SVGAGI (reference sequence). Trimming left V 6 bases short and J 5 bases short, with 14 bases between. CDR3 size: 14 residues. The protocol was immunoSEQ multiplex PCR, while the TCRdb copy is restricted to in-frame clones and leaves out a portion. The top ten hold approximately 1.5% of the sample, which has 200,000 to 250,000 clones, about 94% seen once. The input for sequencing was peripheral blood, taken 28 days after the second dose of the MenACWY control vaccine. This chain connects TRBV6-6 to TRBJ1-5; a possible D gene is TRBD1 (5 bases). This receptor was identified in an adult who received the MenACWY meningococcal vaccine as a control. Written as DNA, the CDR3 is TGTGCCAGCAGCCCAACAGGCTGGGATCAGCCCCAGCATTTT. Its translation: CASSPTGWDQPQHF.